The 9 T cell receptor beta chains given below trace back to one sample, sequenced in a study of regulatory T cells in long-lasting Graves disease. Investigators prepared the TCR beta libraries by applying iRepertoire HTBI primers and Arm-PCR of CDR3 regions. A single record per CDR3 protein comes from TCRdb applying MiXCR to the multiplex PCR reads. This sample yields fewer than 450,000 distinct CDR3 sequences, of which around 21% are seen a single time; 20% belongs to the top ten. As to time point: persistent/refractory GD, antithyroid drugs over 5 years with positive TRAb. Preparation of the TCR library used RNA extracted from PBMCs. The source material was peripheral blood mononuclear cells (PBMCs), sampled when the disease was refractory, from a patient treated with antithyroid drugs. Receptors were obtained from a female donor with Graves disease.

Concerning this clonotype itself: It may be a read error: a sequence one base away is much more abundant. J is TRBJ1-5 and V is TRBV7-2; 7 positions match TRBD1. V lost 4 bases and J lost 0; bases outside the gene matches: 12. The CDR3 covers 18 residues. The germline V gene encodes CDR1 SGHTA and CDR2 FQGNSA. The CDR3 region has the DNA TGTGCCAGCAGCTCAGGTTCTCCCGGGACAGATAGCAATCAGCCCCAGCATTTT. As protein: CASSSGSPGTDSNQPQHF.

This clonotype has ten or more counts. The chain has TRBV28 and TRBJ2-7, with D hard to call. CDR3 size: 14 residues. The V gene lost 5 bases and the J gene lost 4 bases, with 15 bases spanning the gap. CDR1 and CDR2 from the germline V gene are MDHEN and SYDVKM. The CDR3 spells CASSVSQTEYEQYF. The CDR3 DNA sequence: TGTGCCAGCAGTGTTTCCCAGACGGAGTACGAGCAGTACTTC.

This chain joins TRBV28 and TRBJ2-1; TRBD2 agrees at 10 bases. Unmatched junction bases numbered 7, after V lost 6 bases and J lost 8 bases. The CDR3 is 14 residues long. Germline lookup yields CDR1 MDHEN and CDR2 SYDVKM. This CDR3 reads CASRGLAGVDEQFF. Here the CDR3 DNA reads TGTGCCAGCAGAGGGCTAGCGGGAGTAGATGAGCAGTTCTTC.

The chain is built from TRBV18 and TRBJ2-2, with D maybe TRBD2 (6 bases). The CDR3 is made up of 14 amino acids. Germline V gene lookup returns CDR1 KGHSH and CDR2 LQKENI. Deletions cut 6 bases from V and 6 bases from J, with 14 bases between. CDR3 region: CASSTTRDAGELFF. The CDR3 DNA follows: TGTGCCAGCTCGACGACGCGGGATGCCGGGGAGCTGTTTTTT.

This rearrangement joins TRBV6-9 to TRBJ1-5; maybe TRBD1 (5 bases). The CDR3 is 15 amino acids. Germline V CDR1 and CDR2: MNHGY, SVAAGI. V was trimmed by 3 bases and J by 7 bases, leaving 16 bases between them. Here the CDR3 DNA reads TGTGCCAGCAGTTACGTTAACCAGGGTGGACAGCCCCAGCATTTT. This encodes CASSYVNQGGQPQHF.

This clonotype was counted at least ten times. The V gene is TRBV27, the J gene TRBJ2-7; a possible D gene is TRBD1 (5 bases). The CDR3 covers 14 residues. CDR1 and CDR2 (germline): MNHEY, SMNVEV (reference sequence). V gave up 7 bases and J gave up 2 bases, with 15 bases separating them. In nucleotides, the CDR3 is TGTGCCAGCACCTCCATGGGGCCGCCCTACGAGCAGTACTTC. This sequence encodes CASTSMGPPYEQYF.

This clonotype was counted between two and nine times. This chain uses TRBV25-1 with TRBJ1-2; D ambiguous. The CDR3 totals 14 residues. The V gene's germline CDR1 is MGHDK and CDR2 SYGVNS. Trimming took off 5 bases at V and 4 bases at J, with 14 bases between the two ends. This CDR3 reads CASSNPGPSYGYTF. CDR3 DNA: TGTGCCAGCAGTAACCCGGGCCCCTCCTATGGCTACACCTTC.

The sample holds many counts of this clonotype. V is TRBV12-3 or TRBV12-4 and J is TRBJ2-5; 8 bases align to TRBD2. The trim removed 3 bases at V and 2 bases at J, leaving 5 bases unmatched. The length of the CDR3 is 15 residues. CDR3 DNA: TGTGCCAGCAGTTTTGAGCGGGGGAAGCAAGAGACCCAGTACTTC. This codes for CASSFERGKQETQYF.

This clonotype was picked up many times. The rearrangement links TRBV12-3 or TRBV12-4 to TRBJ1-5; D possibly corresponds to TRBD1 (5 bases). V was trimmed by 6 bases and J by 2 bases, leaving 14 bases between them. This CDR3 spans 15 amino acids. The CDR3 coding sequence is TGTGCCAGCAGCCGATCTCAGGGCGGCAATCAGCCCCAGCATTTT. Translation: CASSRSQGGNQPQHF.